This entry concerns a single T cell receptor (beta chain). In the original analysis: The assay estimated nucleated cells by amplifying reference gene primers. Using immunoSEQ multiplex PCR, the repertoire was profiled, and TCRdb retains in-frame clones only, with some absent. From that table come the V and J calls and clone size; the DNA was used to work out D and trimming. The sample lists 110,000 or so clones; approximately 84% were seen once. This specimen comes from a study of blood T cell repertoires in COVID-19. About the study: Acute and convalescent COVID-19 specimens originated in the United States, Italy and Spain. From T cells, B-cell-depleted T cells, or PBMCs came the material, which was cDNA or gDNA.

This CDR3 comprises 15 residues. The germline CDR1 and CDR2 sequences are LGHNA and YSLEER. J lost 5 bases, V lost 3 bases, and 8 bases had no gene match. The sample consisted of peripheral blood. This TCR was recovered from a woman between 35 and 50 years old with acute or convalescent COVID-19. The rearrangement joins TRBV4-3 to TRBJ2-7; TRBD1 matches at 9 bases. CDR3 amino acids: CASSQSTGGRNEQYF. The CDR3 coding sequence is TGCGCCAGCAGCCAGAGTACAGGGGGCCGGAACGAGCAGTACTTC.